The 5 T cell receptor beta chains presented below share a single source sample, sequenced in a study of T cells in localized non-small cell lung cancer. TCRdb keeps only in-frame clones here, not all; method: immunoSEQ multiplex PCR. The sample records tens of thousands of clones, roughly nine tenths being singletons. Sequences were derived from peripheral blood, sampled before any cancer treatment. The receptors here all came from a woman aged 35-75 years with stage I lung adenocarcinoma.

This clone was observed a single time. The J gene is TRBJ2-5, the V gene TRBV18; D assignment may be TRBD1 or TRBD2 (5 bases each). This CDR3 has 14 residues. The V and J ends lost 6 bases and 0 bases respectively, with 11 bases between them. Germline V gives CDR1 KGHSH, CDR2 LQKENI. The CDR3: CASSAGGYQETQYF. CDR3 coding DNA: TGTGCCAGCTCCGCTGGGGGTTACCAAGAGACCCAGTACTTC.

The V and J genes are TRBV7-6 and TRBJ2-1; tentatively, D is TRBD1 or TRBD2 (6 bases each). Looked up from germline, CDR1 is SGHVS and CDR2 is FNYEAQ. V was trimmed by 3 bases and J by 8 bases, leaving 11 bases between them. The CDR3 is made up of 13 amino acids. CDR3: CASSFGGRDEQFF. CDR3 sequence (DNA): TGTGCCAGCAGCTTCGGGGGCAGGGATGAGCAGTTCTTC.

CDR3 in amino acids: CASSLPGPLQGTQYF. Written as DNA, the CDR3 is TGTGCCAGCAGCTTGCCGGGGCCTTTGCAGGGGACCCAGTACTTC. The rearrangement links TRBV5-6 to TRBJ2-5; D tentatively fits TRBD1 or TRBD2 (5 bases each). Deletions cut 1 base from V and 7 bases from J, with 17 bases between. The CDR3 length is 15 residues. Germline assignment: CDR1 SGHDT and CDR2 YYEEEE.

V usage is TRBV6-4 and J usage is TRBJ2-5; D is perhaps TRBD2 (5 bases). The germline V and J ends were trimmed by 8 bases and 1 base, with 11 bases remaining between them. The V gene's germline CDR1 is MRHNA and CDR2 SNTAGT. This CDR3 region has 13 residues. The CDR3 nucleotides are TGTGCCAGCTCAAGGGAGAGCCAAGAGACCCAGTACTTC. Its translation is CASSRESQETQYF.

The chain combines TRBV27 with TRBJ1-4; weak D call: TRBD1 (5 bases). V was cut by 7 bases and J by 8 bases, with 17 bases left in between. Per germline, CDR1 MNHEY and CDR2 SMNVEV (reference sequence). The CDR3 consists of 14 residues. DNA of the CDR3: TGTGCCAGCAAGTTTCAGGGCGCGAGGGAAAAACTGTTTTTT. This codes for CASKFQGAREKLFF.